These 9 T cell receptor beta chains share one sample of origin, sequenced in a study of blood T cell repertoires in COVID-19. This table comes from immunoSEQ multiplex PCR, and its TCRdb copy is limited to in-frame clones, with some not included. The sample has some 230,000 clones, 65% to 85% seen once. The sequenced material came from peripheral blood. Receptors originate from a woman aged 25 to 39 who had recovered from COVID-19.

The chain has TRBV28 and TRBJ2-5; 9 nucleotides agree with TRBD2. With V trimmed by 4 bases and J by 1 base, 4 bases remained unmatched. The CDR3 consists of 15 residues. Germline lookup yields CDR1 MDHEN and CDR2 SYDVKM. The CDR3 protein is CASSSRTSAQETQYF. The CDR3 DNA reads TGTGCCAGCAGTTCCCGGACTAGCGCCCAAGAGACCCAGTACTTC.

This clone appeared a single time. This chain uses TRBV7-3 with TRBJ2-1; 7 positions agree with TRBD1. CDR3 length: 15 amino acids. In germline, CDR1 is SGHTA, CDR2 FQGTGA. J gave up 5 bases and V 4 bases, and 8 bases lay outside the gene matches. The CDR3, as DNA: TGTGCCAGCAGCTCCACAGGGGTGGGGGACAATGAGCAGTTCTTC. This gives the protein CASSSTGVGDNEQFF.

The chain combines TRBV7-9 with TRBJ1-3, with 7 bases matching TRBD1. After removal of 7 bases from V and 4 bases from J, the junction contained 10 bases not matched to a gene. Germline CDR1 reads SEHNR; CDR2 reads FQNEAQ (reference sequence). CDR3 length equals 15 residues. The DNA for the CDR3 is TGTGCCAGCACCCAAAGAGGGGGCGCCGGAAACACCATATATTTT. As protein: CASTQRGGAGNTIYF.

The chain has TRBV5-1 and TRBJ2-1; TRBD2 matches at 7 bases. Germline V CDR1 and CDR2: SGHRS, YFSETQ. The CDR3 has 14 residues. V lost 0 bases and J lost 5; bases outside the gene matches: 2. CDR3 bases: TGCGCCAGCAGCTTGGCTAGCGGTCACAATGAGCAGTTCTTC. The encoded protein is CASSLASGHNEQFF.

This sequence joins TRBV3-1 (or the pseudogene TRBV3-2) and TRBJ2-5; TRBD2 agrees at 8 bases. Germline CDR1 is LGHDT and CDR2 is YNNKEL (reference sequence). Trimming cost V 4 bases and J 5 bases; bases outside gene matches: 9. CDR3 length: 15 residues. The CDR3: CASSLLTGGWETQYF. CDR3 DNA: TGTGCCAGCAGCCTTCTGACGGGAGGGTGGGAGACCCAGTACTTC.

The chain is built from TRBV6-2 or TRBV6-3 and TRBJ2-7, with 11 positions matching TRBD2. Germline assignment: CDR1 MNHEY and CDR2 SVGEGT. This CDR3 has 16 residues. After removal of 4 bases from V and 5 bases from J, the junction contained 10 bases not matched to a gene. The CDR3 region has the DNA TGTGCCAGCAGTTCGGTCATCGGGACTAGCGGCGACGAGCAGTACTTC. It encodes CASSSVIGTSGDEQYF.

This clone was seen only a few times. The rearrangement joins TRBV7-9 to TRBJ2-6; possibly TRBD1 for D (6 bases). V was clipped by 7 bases and J by 4 bases, with 17 bases between them. From germline, CDR1 is SEHNR and CDR2 FQNEAQ (reference sequence). The CDR3 runs 16 residues. CDR3 sequence reads: CASTSQGSVGANVLTF. The CDR3 DNA reads TGTGCCAGCACCTCCCAGGGGAGTGTAGGGGCCAACGTCCTGACTTTC. Full variable domain (missing parts from reference TRBV7-9 and TRBJ2-6): DTGVSQNPRHKITKRGQNVTFRCDPISEHNRLYWYRQTLGQGPEFLTYFQNEAQLEKSRLLSDRFSAERPKGSFSTLEIQRTEQGDSAMYLCASTSQGSVGANVLTFGAGSRLTVL.

The chain has TRBV5-6 and TRBJ2-1; 10 bases fit TRBD1. Germline V gives CDR1 SGHDT, CDR2 YYEEEE. This CDR3 is 14 amino acids long. V lost 4 bases and J lost 2; bases outside the gene matches: 0. The CDR3, as DNA: TGTGCCAGCAGCGGGACAGGGGCCTACAATGAGCAGTTCTTC. Translating it yields CASSGTGAYNEQFF.

The chain is built from TRBV28 and TRBJ2-2; 7 positions match TRBD1. The CDR3 covers 13 residues. Germline V gene data show CDR1 as MDHEN and CDR2 as SYDVKM. V shed 6 bases, J shed 5 bases, and the junction held 3 bases outside the gene matches. Written as DNA, the CDR3 is TGTGCCAGCAGCGAGGGGGCGACCGGGGAGCTGTTTTTT. Amino acids: CASSEGATGELFF.